The text below deals with one T cell receptor beta chain. The antigen is not known. These data are taken from a study of T cell repertoires in cytomegalovirus infection. Study-level background: Carrying CMV and the relevant HLA type showed in public TCR beta signatures.

TCRdb redid the calling of the reads with MiXCR, one entry per CDR3 protein. This table has a few hundred thousand distinct CDR3 sequences, about a sixth appearing once. CDR1 KGHSH and CDR2 LQKENI come from the germline V gene. The CDR3 runs 16 residues. With 2 bases removed from V and 1 base from J, the gap between germline ends came to 15 bases. Overall study results and limits: Pooled public TCR beta family frequency picked out CMV carriers with the relevant HLA. Clonotypes of TCR beta that were HLA-C-restricted and CMV-specific dominated the ex vivo response.

The sample consisted of PBMCs. The chain employs TRBV18 and TRBJ2-7, with TRBD1 as a possible D gene (6 bases). The source is a human donor in good health (CMV status not recorded). Some clones in this sample may be carry-over from other donors' samples. The CDR3 DNA is TGTGCCAGCTCACCAGGTCAGGGCAGGGGTTCCTACGAGCAGTACTTC. This gives the protein CASSPGQGRGSYEQYF.